The text below deals with one T cell receptor beta chain. The CDR3 is made up of 14 amino acids. Per the germline V gene, CDR1 is LGHDT and CDR2 is YNNKEL (reference sequence). Trimming stripped 7 bases from V and 3 bases from J, with 13 bases between. This entry comes from a study of blood T cell repertoires in COVID-19. On the study more broadly: PBMCs, B-cell-depleted T cells, or T cells provided the cDNA or gDNA that made up the material.

Sequenced by immunoSEQ multiplex PCR; TCRdb stores in-frame clones only, minus some. Of approximately 240,000 clones in the sample, around four fifths were seen once. The sample comprised peripheral blood. The chain combines TRBV3-1 (or the pseudogene TRBV3-2) with TRBJ1-5; possible D gene TRBD1, 5 bases. This receptor was obtained from a woman aged 60-75 years with active or convalescent COVID-19. CDR3 in amino acids: CASTSGLFNQPQHF. The CDR3 region has the DNA TGTGCCAGCACCTCAGGGCTCTTCAATCAGCCCCAGCATTTT.